These 24 T cell receptor beta chains share one sample of origin, sequenced in a study of CD8 T cells in Susac syndrome. The RNA input was roughly 0.45 to 1 ug, and it was reverse transcribed with random hexamers. TCRdb recomputed calls from the immunoSEQ multiplex PCR reads with MiXCR, one row per CDR3 protein. This sample has 200,000 or so distinct CDR3 sequences, with 95% found just once. The sequencing sample was made of CD4+ T cells from PBMCs. The source is a human donor with multiple sclerosis.

V usage is TRBV20-1 and J usage is TRBJ2-3; D tentatively fits TRBD1 or TRBD2 (6 bases each). The CDR3 contains 14 residues. The germline V gene encodes CDR1 DFQATT and CDR2 SNEGSKA (reference sequence). Between the trimmed V and J ends, which lost 0 bases and 1 base, there was a span of 8 bases. This CDR3 is CSAREGGGTDTQYF. The DNA for the CDR3 is TGCAGTGCTAGAGAGGGGGGCGGCACAGATACGCAGTATTTT.

V is TRBV27 and J is TRBJ2-3; D gene uncertain. Deletions cut 4 bases from V and 3 bases from J, with 14 bases between. There are 15 residues in the CDR3. Germline assignment: CDR1 MNHEY and CDR2 SMNVEV (reference sequence). The CDR3 bases are TGTGCCAGCAGTTCTTATCAGAGTTGGACAGATACGCAGTATTTT. Translating gives CASSSYQSWTDTQYF.

This chain joins TRBV30 and TRBJ2-7; 10 bases map to TRBD2. CDR1 and CDR2 (germline): GTSNPN, SVGIG (reference sequence). The V gene end was trimmed by 2 bases and the J gene end by 6 bases; junction bases not matched to a gene: 4. This CDR3 has 13 amino acids. For the CDR3, the DNA is TGTGCCTGGAGTTTTAGCGGGGGGTTCGAGCAGTACTTC. Protein: CAWSFSGGFEQYF.

The chain employs TRBV2 and TRBJ2-5, with 7 nucleotides matching TRBD2. V shed 4 bases and J 0 bases; nucleotides not matched to a gene: 2. The CDR3 has 14 amino acids. CDR1 is SNHLY and CDR2 is FYNNEI in the germline V gene. The chain's CDR3 is CASSALADQETQYF. The CDR3 DNA sequence: TGTGCCAGCAGTGCTCTAGCGGACCAAGAGACCCAGTACTTC.

This clonotype showed up just once. The CDR3 spells CSAPPVSGGARNNEQFF. The DNA for the CDR3 is TGCAGTGCCCCTCCGGTAAGCGGGGGGGCACGGAACAATGAGCAGTTCTTC. The rearrangement joins TRBV20-1 to TRBJ2-1; 10 bases agree with TRBD2. V lost 6 bases, J lost 5 bases, and 16 bases stayed unmatched. The CDR3 extends over 17 amino acids. The germline V gene encodes CDR1 DFQATT and CDR2 SNEGSKA (reference sequence).

The rearrangement uses TRBV28 and TRBJ2-3, with D perhaps matching TRBD1 (5 bases). The CDR3 is 14 residues long. Per the germline V gene, CDR1 is MDHEN and CDR2 is SYDVKM. V was clipped by 7 bases and J by 0 bases, with 11 bases between them. The CDR3: CASTPAGSTDTQYF. The CDR3 region has the DNA TGTGCCAGCACGCCCGCAGGGAGCACAGATACGCAGTATTTT.

The chain recombines TRBV3-1 with TRBJ2-7, with D unclear. The ends were cut back, 3 bases at V and 2 bases at J, with 11 bases in the middle. The CDR3 covers 14 residues. In germline, CDR1 is LGHDT, CDR2 YNNKEL (reference sequence). The CDR3 loop reads CASSHPRPPYEQYF. The CDR3 DNA reads TGTGCCAGCAGCCACCCCCGCCCCCCCTACGAGCAGTACTTC.

The chain carries TRBV6-6 and TRBJ1-5; possibly TRBD1 for D (5 bases). The germline CDR1 and CDR2 sequences are MNHNY and SVGAGI (reference sequence). The germline V and J ends were trimmed by 0 bases and 4 bases, with 13 bases remaining between them. The CDR3 is 16 residues long. The CDR3 here is CASSYSPDIGNQPQHF. CDR3 DNA sequence: TGTGCCAGCAGTTACTCGCCGGACATCGGAAATCAGCCCCAGCATTTT.

The chain recombines TRBV7-8 with TRBJ2-7; 9 nucleotides line up with TRBD1. The ends lost 1 base at V and 4 bases at J; junction bases unmatched: 2. The CDR3 is made up of 14 amino acids. Germline loops: CDR1 SGHVS, CDR2 FQNEAQ. The CDR3 region has the DNA TGTGCCAGCAGCTTAGGGGGACAGGGTTACGAGCAGTACTTC. Translated, it gives CASSLGGQGYEQYF. Complete variable domain (other parts from reference TRBV7-8 and TRBJ2-7): GAGVSQSPRYKVAKRGQDVALRCDPISGHVSLFWYQQALGQGPEFLTYFQNEAQLDKSGLPSDRFFAERPEGSVSTLKIQRTQQEDSAVYLCASSLGGQGYEQYFGPGTRLTVT.

This rearrangement joins TRBV6-4 to TRBJ2-5; no definite D call. CDR3 length equals 15 residues. Germline assignment: CDR1 MRHNA and CDR2 SNTAGT. V dropped 6 bases and J dropped 5 bases, with 19 bases sitting between them. The CDR3 loop is CASSQITGGMETQYF. CDR3 in DNA: TGTGCCAGCAGCCAAATCACGGGTGGGATGGAGACCCAGTACTTC.

The genes are TRBV5-6 and TRBJ1-2; D is undetermined. This CDR3 has 13 amino acids. Trimming pared 2 bases from V and 4 bases from J, leaving 9 bases between. Germline CDR1 and CDR2: SGHDT and YYEEEE. Here the CDR3 reads CASSLWKGYGYTF. CDR3 DNA sequence: TGTGCCAGCAGCTTATGGAAGGGCTATGGCTACACCTTC.

The rearrangement links TRBV7-9 to TRBJ1-5, with no clear D. CDR3 size: 14 residues. V lost 1 base and J 2 bases, leaving 6 bases between the germline ends. From germline, CDR1 is SEHNR and CDR2 FQNEAQ (reference sequence). CDR3 in DNA: TGTGCCAGCAGCTTAGGTGTGGGCAATCAGCCCCAGCATTTT. Its protein product is CASSLGVGNQPQHF.

The rearrangement joins TRBV7-3 to TRBJ2-5; D perhaps matches TRBD1 (5 bases). The germline V gene encodes CDR1 SGHTA and CDR2 FQGTGA. The CDR3 contains 13 residues. The V and J ends lost 8 bases and 1 base respectively, with 11 bases between them. In DNA, the CDR3 is TGTGCCAGCTCTAAGACAGCCCAAGAGACCCAGTACTTC. As protein: CASSKTAQETQYF.

The chain is built from TRBV3-1 and TRBJ2-5, with a possible D match to TRBD1 (5 bases). Germline CDR1 and CDR2: LGHDT and YNNKEL (reference sequence). Trimming pared 4 bases from V and 5 bases from J, leaving 11 bases between. This CDR3 spans 13 amino acids. The CDR3 DNA is TGTGCCAGCAGCCTTCAGGGATTTGAGACCCAGTACTTC. It encodes CASSLQGFETQYF.

The chain joins TRBV9 to TRBJ1-6, with no clear D. CDR3 size: 16 residues. The germline V gene encodes CDR1 SGDLS and CDR2 YYNGEE. The V and J ends lost 0 bases and 0 bases respectively, with 7 bases between them. CDR3 coding DNA: TGTGCCAGCAGCGTAGAGGCAAACTCCTATAATTCACCCCTCCACTTT. Its translation is CASSVEANSYNSPLHF. Supplemented by reference TRBV9 and TRBJ1-6, the full variable domain reads DSGVTQTPKHLITATGQRVTLRCSPRSGDLSVYWYQQSLDQGLQFLIQYYNGEERAKGNILERFSAQQFPDLHSELNLSSLELGDSALYFCASSVEANSYNSPLHFGNGTRLTVT.

The rearrangement joins TRBV28 to TRBJ1-5; D may be TRBD1 (6 bases). The CDR3 totals 13 residues. CDR1 MDHEN and CDR2 SYDVKM come from the germline V gene. Trimming stripped 6 bases from V and 8 bases from J, with 14 bases between. The chain's CDR3 is CASSTGYSEPQHF. The CDR3 coding sequence is TGTGCCAGCAGCACAGGGTACTCGGAGCCCCAGCATTTT.

This chain links TRBV3-1 with TRBJ1-1; the D is unclear. The CDR3 runs 13 residues. Trimming took off 4 bases at V and 4 bases at J, with 10 bases between the two ends. Germline CDR1 is LGHDT and CDR2 is YNNKEL (reference sequence). CDR3 coding DNA: TGTGCCAGCAGCCCTCGGACGAGCACTGAAGCTTTCTTT. This gives the protein CASSPRTSTEAFF.

The rearrangement joins TRBV5-1 to TRBJ1-1; the D gene is possibly TRBD1 (5 bases). The germline CDR1 and CDR2 sequences are SGHRS and YFSETQ. Deletions cut 4 bases from V and 1 base from J, with 14 bases between. The CDR3 runs to 15 residues. CDR3: CASSPGSGQNTEAFF. The DNA for the CDR3 is TGCGCCAGCAGCCCTGGCAGCGGACAGAACACTGAAGCTTTCTTT. The full variable domain, rest sourced from reference TRBV5-1 and TRBJ1-1, is KAGVTQTPRYLIKTRGQQVTLSCSPISGHRSVSWYQQTPGQGLQFLFEYFSETQRNKGNFPGRFSGRQFSNSRSEMNVSTLELGDSALYLCASSPGSGQNTEAFFGQGTRLTVV.

This chain uses TRBV9 with TRBJ2-7, with 9 bases matching TRBD1. Germline V gene lookup returns CDR1 SGDLS and CDR2 YYNGEE. V shed 4 bases and J 5 bases; nucleotides not matched to a gene: 7. This CDR3 is 14 amino acids long. CDR3 DNA: TGTGCCAGCAGCCCCCGGACAGGGGAGGACGAGCAGTACTTC. This codes for CASSPRTGEDEQYF.

V is TRBV7-2 and J is TRBJ2-7, with a possible D match to TRBD1 (5 bases). This CDR3 spans 14 amino acids. Trimming took off 3 bases at V and 2 bases at J, with 11 bases between the two ends. Germline CDR1 reads SGHTA; CDR2 reads FQGNSA. In DNA, the CDR3 is TGTGCCAGCAGCTTGCGACAGACAGCCTACGAGCAGTACTTC. Translation gives CASSLRQTAYEQYF.

This rearrangement joins TRBV18 to TRBJ2-1, with TRBD1 identical over 7 bases. The CDR3 is 16 residues long. From germline, CDR1 is KGHSH and CDR2 LQKENI. The V and J ends lost 3 bases and 2 bases, in that order; junction bases with no gene match: 7. The CDR3 here is CASSPPIGTAYNEQFF. The CDR3, as DNA: TGTGCCAGCTCACCCCCTATCGGGACAGCCTACAATGAGCAGTTCTTC.

The chain recombines TRBV20-1 with TRBJ2-4; D remains ambiguous. Trimming shortened V by 2 bases and J by 6 bases, and 17 bases separated the two germline ends. The CDR3 totals 15 residues. Per the germline V gene, CDR1 is DFQATT and CDR2 is SNEGSKA (reference sequence). The chain's CDR3 is CSARFDRVKGNIQYF. CDR3 nucleotide sequence: TGCAGTGCTAGATTTGACCGAGTCAAAGGAAACATTCAGTACTTC.

The rearrangement links TRBV5-1 to TRBJ2-5; possible D gene TRBD2, 7 bases. V was clipped by 4 bases and J by 2 bases, with 15 bases between them. The CDR3 consists of 15 residues. Germline V CDR1 and CDR2: SGHRS, YFSETQ. Written as DNA, the CDR3 is TGCGCCAGCAGCGGTGCGGGGGCCCCACAAGAGACCCAGTACTTC. Translation: CASSGAGAPQETQYF.

The J gene is TRBJ2-2, the V gene TRBV9, with 7 bases lining up with TRBD1. With V trimmed by 6 bases and J by 4 bases, 9 bases remained unmatched. This CDR3 has 15 residues. CDR1 SGDLS and CDR2 YYNGEE come from the germline V gene. The CDR3 DNA sequence: TGTGCCAGCACCCTAGACAGGGTCGGCACCGGGGAGCTGTTTTTT. It translates to CASTLDRVGTGELFF.